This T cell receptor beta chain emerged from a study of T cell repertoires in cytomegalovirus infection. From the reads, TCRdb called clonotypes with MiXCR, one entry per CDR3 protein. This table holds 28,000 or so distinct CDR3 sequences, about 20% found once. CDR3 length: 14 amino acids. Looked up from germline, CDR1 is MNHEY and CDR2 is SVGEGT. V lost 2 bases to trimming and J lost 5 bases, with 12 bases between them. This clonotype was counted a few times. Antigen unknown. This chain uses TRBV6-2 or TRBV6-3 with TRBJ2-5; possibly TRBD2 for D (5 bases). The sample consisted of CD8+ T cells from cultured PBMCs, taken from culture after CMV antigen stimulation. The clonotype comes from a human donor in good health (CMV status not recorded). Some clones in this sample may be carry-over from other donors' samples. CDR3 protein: CASSYVRGSETQYF. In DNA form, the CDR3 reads TGTGCCAGCAGTTACGTTCGGGGATCGGAGACCCAGTACTTC.